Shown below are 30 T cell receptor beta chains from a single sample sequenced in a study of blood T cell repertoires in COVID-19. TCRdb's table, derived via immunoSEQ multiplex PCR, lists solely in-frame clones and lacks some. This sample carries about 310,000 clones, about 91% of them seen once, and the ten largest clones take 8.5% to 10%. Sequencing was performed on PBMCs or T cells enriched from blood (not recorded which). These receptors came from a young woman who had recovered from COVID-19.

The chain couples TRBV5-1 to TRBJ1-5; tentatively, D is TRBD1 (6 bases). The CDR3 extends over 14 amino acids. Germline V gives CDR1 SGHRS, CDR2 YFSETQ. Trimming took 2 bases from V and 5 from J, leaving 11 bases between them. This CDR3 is CASSFGGAHQPQHF. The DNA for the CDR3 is TGCGCCAGCAGCTTTGGGGGGGCGCATCAGCCCCAGCATTTT.

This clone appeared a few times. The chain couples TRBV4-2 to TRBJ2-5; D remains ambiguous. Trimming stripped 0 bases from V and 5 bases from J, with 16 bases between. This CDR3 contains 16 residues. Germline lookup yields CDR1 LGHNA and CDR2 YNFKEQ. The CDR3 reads CASSQEFWAVQETQYF. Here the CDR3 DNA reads TGTGCCAGCAGCCAAGAATTTTGGGCAGTTCAGGAGACCCAGTACTTC.

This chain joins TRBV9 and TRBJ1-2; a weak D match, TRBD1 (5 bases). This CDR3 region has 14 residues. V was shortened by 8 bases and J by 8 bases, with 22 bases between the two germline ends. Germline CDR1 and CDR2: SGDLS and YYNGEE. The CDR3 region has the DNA TGTGCCAGTGCCGGGGGTAATGTTATTGGGGGCTACACCTTC. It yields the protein CASAGGNVIGGYTF.

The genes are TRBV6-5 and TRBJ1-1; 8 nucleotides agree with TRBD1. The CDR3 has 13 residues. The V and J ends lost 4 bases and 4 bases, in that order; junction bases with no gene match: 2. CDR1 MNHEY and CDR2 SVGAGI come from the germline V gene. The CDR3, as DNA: TGTGCCAGCAGTTTACAGGGGGTCACTGAAGCTTTCTTT. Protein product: CASSLQGVTEAFF.

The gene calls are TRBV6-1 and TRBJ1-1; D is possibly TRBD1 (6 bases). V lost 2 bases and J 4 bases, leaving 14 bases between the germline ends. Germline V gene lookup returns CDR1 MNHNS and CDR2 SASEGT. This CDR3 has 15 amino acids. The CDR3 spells CASSESFRQATEAFF. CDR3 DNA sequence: TGTGCCAGCAGTGAATCATTTAGACAGGCCACTGAAGCTTTCTTT.

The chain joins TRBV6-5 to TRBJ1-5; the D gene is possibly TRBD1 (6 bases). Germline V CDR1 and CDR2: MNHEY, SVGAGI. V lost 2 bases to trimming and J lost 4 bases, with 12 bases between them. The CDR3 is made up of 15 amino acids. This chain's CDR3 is CASSYEDSLNQPQHF. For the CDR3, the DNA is TGTGCCAGCAGTTACGAGGACAGCCTTAATCAGCCCCAGCATTTT.

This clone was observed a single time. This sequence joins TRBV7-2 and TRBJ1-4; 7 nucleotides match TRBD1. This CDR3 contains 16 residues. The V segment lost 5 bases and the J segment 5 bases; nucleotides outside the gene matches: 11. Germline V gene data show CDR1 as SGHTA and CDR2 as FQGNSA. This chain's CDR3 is CASSNPTTGKNEKLFF. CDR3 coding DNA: TGTGCCAGCAGCAACCCGACGACAGGGAAAAATGAAAAACTGTTTTTT.

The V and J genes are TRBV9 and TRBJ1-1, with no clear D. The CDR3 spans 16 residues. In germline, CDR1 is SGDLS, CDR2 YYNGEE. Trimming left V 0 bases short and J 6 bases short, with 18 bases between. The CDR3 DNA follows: TGTGCCAGCAGCGTAGGAGGTGCAGTCGCCCTCTCTGAAGCTTTCTTT. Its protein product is CASSVGGAVALSEAFF.

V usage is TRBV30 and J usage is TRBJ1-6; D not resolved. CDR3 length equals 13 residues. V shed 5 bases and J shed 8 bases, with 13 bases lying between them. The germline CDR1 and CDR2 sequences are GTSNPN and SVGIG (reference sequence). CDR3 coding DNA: TGTGCCTGGGGGGAGGAGGGAGATTCACCCCTCCACTTT. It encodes CAWGEEGDSPLHF.

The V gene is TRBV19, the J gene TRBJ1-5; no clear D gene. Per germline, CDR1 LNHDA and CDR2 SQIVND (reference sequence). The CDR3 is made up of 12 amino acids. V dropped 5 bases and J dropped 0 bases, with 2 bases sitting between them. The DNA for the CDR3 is TGTGCCAGTAGTTATAGCAATCAGCCCCAGCATTTT. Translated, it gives CASSYSNQPQHF. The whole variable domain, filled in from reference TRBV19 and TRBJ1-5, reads DGGITQSPKYLFRKEGQNVTLSCEQNLNHDAMYWYRQDPGQGLRLIYYSQIVNDFQKGDIAEGYSVSREKKESFPLTVTSAQKNPTAFYLCASSYSNQPQHFGDGTRLSIL.

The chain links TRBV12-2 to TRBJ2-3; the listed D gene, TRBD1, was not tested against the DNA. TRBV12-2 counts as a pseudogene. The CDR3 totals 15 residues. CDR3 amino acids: CASRPAGQGEDTQYF. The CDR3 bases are TGTGCAAGTCGCCCCGCGGGACAGGGAGAAGATACGCAGTATTTT.

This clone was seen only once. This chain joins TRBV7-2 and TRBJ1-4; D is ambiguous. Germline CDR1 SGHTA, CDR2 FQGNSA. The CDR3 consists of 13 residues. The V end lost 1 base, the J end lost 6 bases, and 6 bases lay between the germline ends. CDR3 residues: CASSLVPDEKLFF. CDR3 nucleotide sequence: TGTGCCAGCAGCTTAGTCCCTGATGAAAAACTGTTTTTT.

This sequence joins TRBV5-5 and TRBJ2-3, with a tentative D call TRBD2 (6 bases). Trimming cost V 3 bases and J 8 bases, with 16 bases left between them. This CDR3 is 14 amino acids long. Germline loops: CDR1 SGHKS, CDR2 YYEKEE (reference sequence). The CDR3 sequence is CASSSGAGIGTQYF. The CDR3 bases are TGTGCCAGCAGCTCGGGAGCAGGGATAGGTACGCAGTATTTT.

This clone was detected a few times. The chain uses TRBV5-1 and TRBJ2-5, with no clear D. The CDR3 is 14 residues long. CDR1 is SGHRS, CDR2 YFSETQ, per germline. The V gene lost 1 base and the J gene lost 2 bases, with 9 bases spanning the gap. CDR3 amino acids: CASSLINIQETQYF. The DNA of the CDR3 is TGCGCCAGCAGCTTGATAAACATTCAAGAGACCCAGTACTTC. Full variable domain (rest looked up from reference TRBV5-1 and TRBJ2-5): KAGVTQTPRYLIKTRGQQVTLSCSPISGHRSVSWYQQTPGQGLQFLFEYFSETQRNKGNFPGRFSGRQFSNSRSEMNVSTLELGDSALYLCASSLINIQETQYFGPGTRLLVL.

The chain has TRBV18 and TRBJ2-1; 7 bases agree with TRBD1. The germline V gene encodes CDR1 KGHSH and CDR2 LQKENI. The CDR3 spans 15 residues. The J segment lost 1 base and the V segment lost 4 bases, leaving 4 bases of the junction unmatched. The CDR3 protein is CASSLGTASYNEQFF. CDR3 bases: TGTGCCAGCTCACTCGGGACAGCTTCCTACAATGAGCAGTTCTTC. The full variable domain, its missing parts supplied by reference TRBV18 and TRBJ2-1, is NAGVMQNPRHLVRRRGQEARLRCSPMKGHSHVYWYRQLPEEGLKFMVYLQKENIIDESGMPKERFSAEFPKEGPSILRIQQVVRGDSAAYFCASSLGTASYNEQFFGPGTRLTVL.

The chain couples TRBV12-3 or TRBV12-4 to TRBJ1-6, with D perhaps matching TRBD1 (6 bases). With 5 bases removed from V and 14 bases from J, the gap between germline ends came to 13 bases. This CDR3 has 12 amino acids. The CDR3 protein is CASSPNRDSLHF. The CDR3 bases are TGTGCCAGCAGTCCTAACAGGGATTCCCTCCACTTT.

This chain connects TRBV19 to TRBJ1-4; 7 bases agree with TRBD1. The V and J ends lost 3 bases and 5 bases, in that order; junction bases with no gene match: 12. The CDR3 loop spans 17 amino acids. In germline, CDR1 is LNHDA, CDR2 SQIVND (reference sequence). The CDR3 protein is CASSILGAGTANEKLFF. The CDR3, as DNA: TGTGCCAGTAGTATTTTGGGTGCCGGGACAGCGAATGAAAAACTGTTTTTT.

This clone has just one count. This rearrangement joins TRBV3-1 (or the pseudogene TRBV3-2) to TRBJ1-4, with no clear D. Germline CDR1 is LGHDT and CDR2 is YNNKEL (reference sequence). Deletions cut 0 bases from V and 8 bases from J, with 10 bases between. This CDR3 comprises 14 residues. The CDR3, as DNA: TGTGCCAGCAGCCAAGATTTTAATGTGGAAAAACTGTTTTTT. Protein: CASSQDFNVEKLFF.

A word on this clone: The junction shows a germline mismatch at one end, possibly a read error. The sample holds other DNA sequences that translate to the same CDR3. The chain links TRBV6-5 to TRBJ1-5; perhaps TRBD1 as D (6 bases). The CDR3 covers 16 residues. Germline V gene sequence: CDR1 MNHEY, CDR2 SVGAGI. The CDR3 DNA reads TGTGCCAGTAGTTCAAAACCGGGACAAAAGAATCAGCCCCAGCATTTT. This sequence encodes CASSSKPGQKNQPQHF.

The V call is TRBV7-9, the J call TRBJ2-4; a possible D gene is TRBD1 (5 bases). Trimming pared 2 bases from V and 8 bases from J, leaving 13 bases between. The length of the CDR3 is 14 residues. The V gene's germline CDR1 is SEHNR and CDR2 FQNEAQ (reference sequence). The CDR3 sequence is CASSLQGSWDIQYF. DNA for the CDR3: TGTGCCAGCAGCTTACAGGGATCGTGGGACATTCAGTACTTC.

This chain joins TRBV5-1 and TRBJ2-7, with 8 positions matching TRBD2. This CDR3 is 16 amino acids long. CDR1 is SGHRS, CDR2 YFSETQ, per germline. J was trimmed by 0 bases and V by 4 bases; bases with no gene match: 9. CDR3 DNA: TGCGCCAGCAGCCGCTGGACTAGCCGATACTCCTACGAGCAGTACTTC. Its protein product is CASSRWTSRYSYEQYF. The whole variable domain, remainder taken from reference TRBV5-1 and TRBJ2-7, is KAGVTQTPRYLIKTRGQQVTLSCSPISGHRSVSWYQQTPGQGLQFLFEYFSETQRNKGNFPGRFSGRQFSNSRSEMNVSTLELGDSALYLCASSRWTSRYSYEQYFGPGTRLTVT.

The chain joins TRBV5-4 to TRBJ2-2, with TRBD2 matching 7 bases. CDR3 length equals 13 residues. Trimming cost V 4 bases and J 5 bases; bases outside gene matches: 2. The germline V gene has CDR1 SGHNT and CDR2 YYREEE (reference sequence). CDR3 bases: TGTGCCAGCAGCCCCGGGGGGACCGGGGAGCTGTTTTTT. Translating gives CASSPGGTGELFF.

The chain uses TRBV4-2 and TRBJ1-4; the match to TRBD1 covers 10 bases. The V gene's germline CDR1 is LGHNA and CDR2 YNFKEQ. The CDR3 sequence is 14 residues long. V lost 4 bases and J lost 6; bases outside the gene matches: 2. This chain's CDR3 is CASSPDRGDEKLFF. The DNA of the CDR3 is TGTGCCAGCAGCCCGGACAGGGGGGATGAAAAACTGTTTTTT.

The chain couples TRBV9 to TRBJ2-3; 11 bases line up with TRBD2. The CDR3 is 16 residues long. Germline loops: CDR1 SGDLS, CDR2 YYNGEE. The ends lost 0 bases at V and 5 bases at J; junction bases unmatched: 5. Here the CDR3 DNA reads TGTGCCAGCAGCGTAGGAACTAGCGGGAGTCAAGATACGCAGTATTTT. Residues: CASSVGTSGSQDTQYF.

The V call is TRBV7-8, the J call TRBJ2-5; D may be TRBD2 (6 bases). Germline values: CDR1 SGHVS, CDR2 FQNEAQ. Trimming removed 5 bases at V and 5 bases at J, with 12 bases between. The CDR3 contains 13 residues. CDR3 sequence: CASSRNREETQYF. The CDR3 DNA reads TGTGCCAGCAGCCGAAACCGGGAGGAGACCCAGTACTTC.

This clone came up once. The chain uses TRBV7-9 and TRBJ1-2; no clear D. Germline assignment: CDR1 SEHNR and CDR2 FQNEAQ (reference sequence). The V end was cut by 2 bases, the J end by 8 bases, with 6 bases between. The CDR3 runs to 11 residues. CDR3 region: CASSLRGGYTF. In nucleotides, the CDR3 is TGTGCCAGCAGCTTACGTGGCGGCTACACCTTC. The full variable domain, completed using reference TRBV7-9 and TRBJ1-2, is DTGVSQNPRHKITKRGQNVTFRCDPISEHNRLYWYRQTLGQGPEFLTYFQNEAQLEKSRLLSDRFSAERPKGSFSTLEIQRTEQGDSAMYLCASSLRGGYTFGSGTRLTVV.

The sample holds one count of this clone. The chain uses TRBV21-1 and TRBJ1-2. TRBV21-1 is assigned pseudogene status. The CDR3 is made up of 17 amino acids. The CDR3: CASSNIEGRSGDYGYTF. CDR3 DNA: TGTGCCAGCAGCAATATCGAAGGACGGAGCGGGGACTATGGCTACACCTTC.

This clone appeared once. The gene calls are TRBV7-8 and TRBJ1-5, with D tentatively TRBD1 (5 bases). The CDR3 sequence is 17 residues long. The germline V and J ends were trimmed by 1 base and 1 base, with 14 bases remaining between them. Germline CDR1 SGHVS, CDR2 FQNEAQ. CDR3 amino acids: CASSLGQGAISNQPQHF. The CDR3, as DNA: TGTGCCAGCAGCTTAGGGCAGGGCGCTATCAGCAATCAGCCCCAGCATTTT.

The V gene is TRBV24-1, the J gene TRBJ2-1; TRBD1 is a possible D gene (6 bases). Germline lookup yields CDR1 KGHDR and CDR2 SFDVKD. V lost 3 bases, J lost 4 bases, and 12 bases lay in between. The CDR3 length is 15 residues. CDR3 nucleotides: TGTGCCACCAGTGATGTAAGGACAGCTTACAATGAGCAGTTCTTC. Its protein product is CATSDVRTAYNEQFF.

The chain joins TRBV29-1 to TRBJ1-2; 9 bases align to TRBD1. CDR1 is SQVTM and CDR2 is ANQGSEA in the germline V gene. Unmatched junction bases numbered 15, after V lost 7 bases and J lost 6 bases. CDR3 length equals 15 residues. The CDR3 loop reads CSDYGTGQIVDGYTF. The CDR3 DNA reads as TGCAGCGACTATGGGACAGGGCAGATTGTTGATGGCTACACCTTC.